The 5 T cell receptor beta chains listed next were all sequenced from one sample in a study of CD8 T cells in ankylosing spondylitis. Via MiXCR, TCRdb re-called the 5' RACE reads, giving one row per CDR3 protein. The sample has 200,000 or so distinct CDR3 sequences, about 20% seen once. Input material: blood, either unsorted or a sorted T cell fraction (not recorded which). These receptors all come from a male donor aged 10-30 years with ankylosing spondylitis or in good health (not recorded which).

V and J are TRBV29-1 and TRBJ1-1, with unresolved D. This CDR3 is 11 amino acids long. V gave up 4 bases and J gave up 1 base, with 4 bases separating them. CDR1 is SQVTM and CDR2 is ANQGSEA in the germline V gene. The CDR3 bases are TGCAGCGTTGGGTGGAACACTGAAGCTTTCTTT. It translates to CSVGWNTEAFF.

This clonotype was picked up many times. J is TRBJ2-4 and V is TRBV15, with 7 nucleotides matching TRBD1. The CDR3 is made up of 14 amino acids. The trim removed 9 bases at V and 5 bases at J, leaving 10 bases unmatched. Germline CDR1 reads LNHNV; CDR2 reads YYDKDF (reference sequence). The CDR3 DNA reads as TGTGCCACAAACTCCGGGACAGCTCAAAACATTCAGTACTTC. It yields the protein CATNSGTAQNIQYF.

This clonotype has a count of ten or more. The chain employs TRBV12-5 and TRBJ2-3; tentative D call: TRBD2 (6 bases). Germline-derived CDR1 and CDR2 are LGHNT and FRNRAP. V gave up 5 bases and J gave up 6 bases, with 15 bases separating them. The CDR3 is made up of 14 amino acids. CDR3 in amino acids: CASGPGLPGDTQYF. The DNA for the CDR3 is TGTGCTAGTGGTCCGGGACTCCCGGGTGATACGCAGTATTTT.

This clonotype was counted at least ten times. The chain combines TRBV28 with TRBJ2-4; TRBD2 matches 11 bases. This CDR3 is built from 14 residues. The germline CDR1 and CDR2 sequences are MDHEN and SYDVKM. Trimming cost V 2 bases and J 9 bases; bases outside gene matches: 3. The CDR3 region has the DNA TGTGCCAGCAGTTTACCTAGCGGGAGGCCCATTCAGTACTTC. It codes for CASSLPSGRPIQYF.

The rearrangement joins TRBV7-2 to TRBJ1-1, with D maybe TRBD1 (5 bases). Germline CDR1 and CDR2: SGHTA and FQGNSA. The V end lost 1 base, the J end lost 0 bases, and 9 bases lay between the germline ends. This CDR3 is 15 amino acids long. The CDR3 sequence is CASSLGGALNTEAFF. The CDR3 coding sequence is TGTGCCAGCAGCTTAGGTGGGGCCTTGAACACTGAAGCTTTCTTT.